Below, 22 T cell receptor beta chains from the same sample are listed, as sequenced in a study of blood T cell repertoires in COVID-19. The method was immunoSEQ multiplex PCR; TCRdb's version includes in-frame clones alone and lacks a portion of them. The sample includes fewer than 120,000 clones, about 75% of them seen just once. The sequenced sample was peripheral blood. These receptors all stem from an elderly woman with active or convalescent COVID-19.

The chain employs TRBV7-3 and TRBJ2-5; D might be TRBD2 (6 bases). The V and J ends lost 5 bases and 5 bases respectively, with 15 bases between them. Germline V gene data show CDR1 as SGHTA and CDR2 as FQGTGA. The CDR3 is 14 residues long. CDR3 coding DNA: TGTGCCAGCAGCCCAAAAGATGGGGGGGAGACCCAGTACTTC. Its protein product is CASSPKDGGETQYF. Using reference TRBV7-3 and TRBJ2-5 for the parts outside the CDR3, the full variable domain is GAGVSQTPSNKVTEKGKYVELRCDPISGHTALYWYRQSLGQGPEFLIYFQGTGAADDSGLPNDRFFAVRPEGSVSTLKIQRTERGDSAVYLCASSPKDGGETQYFGPGTRLLVL.

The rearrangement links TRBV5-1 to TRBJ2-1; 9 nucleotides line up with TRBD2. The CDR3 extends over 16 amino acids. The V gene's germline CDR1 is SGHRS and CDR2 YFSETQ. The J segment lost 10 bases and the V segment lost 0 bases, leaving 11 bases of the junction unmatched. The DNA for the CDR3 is TGCGCCAGCAGCTTGGCCTCTAGCGGGGCCTATGAGGAGCAGTTCTTC. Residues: CASSLASSGAYEEQFF.

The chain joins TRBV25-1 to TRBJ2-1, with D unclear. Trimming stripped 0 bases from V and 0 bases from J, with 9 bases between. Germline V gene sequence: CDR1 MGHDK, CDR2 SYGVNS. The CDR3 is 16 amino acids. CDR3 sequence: CASSEYGRSSYNEQFF. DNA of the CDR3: TGTGCCAGCAGTGAATATGGCCGGAGCTCCTACAATGAGCAGTTCTTC.

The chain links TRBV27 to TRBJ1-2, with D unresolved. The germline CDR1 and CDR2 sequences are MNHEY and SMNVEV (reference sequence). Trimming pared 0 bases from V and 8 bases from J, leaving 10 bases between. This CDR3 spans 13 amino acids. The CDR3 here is CASSLSGPGGYTF. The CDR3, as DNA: TGTGCCAGCAGTTTATCGGGCCCGGGGGGCTACACCTTC.

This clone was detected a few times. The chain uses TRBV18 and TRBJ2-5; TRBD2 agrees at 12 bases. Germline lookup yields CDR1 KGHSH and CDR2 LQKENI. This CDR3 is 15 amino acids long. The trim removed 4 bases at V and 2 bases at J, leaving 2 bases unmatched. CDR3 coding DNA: TGTGCCAGCTCACGCGGACTAGCGGGGCAAGAGACCCAGTACTTC. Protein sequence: CASSRGLAGQETQYF.

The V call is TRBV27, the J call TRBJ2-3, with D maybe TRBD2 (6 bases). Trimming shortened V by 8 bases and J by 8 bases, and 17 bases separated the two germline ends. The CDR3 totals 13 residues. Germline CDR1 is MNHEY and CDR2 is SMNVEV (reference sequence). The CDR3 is CASAWTPRGTQYF. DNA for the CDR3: TGTGCCAGCGCGTGGACACCGCGGGGTACGCAGTATTTT.

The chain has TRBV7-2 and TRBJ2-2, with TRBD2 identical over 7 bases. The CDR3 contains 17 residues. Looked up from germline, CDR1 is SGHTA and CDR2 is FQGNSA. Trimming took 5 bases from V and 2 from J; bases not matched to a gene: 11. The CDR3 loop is CASSPRTSSGNTGELFF. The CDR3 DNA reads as TGTGCCAGCAGCCCCCGGACTAGTAGCGGAAACACCGGGGAGCTGTTTTTT.

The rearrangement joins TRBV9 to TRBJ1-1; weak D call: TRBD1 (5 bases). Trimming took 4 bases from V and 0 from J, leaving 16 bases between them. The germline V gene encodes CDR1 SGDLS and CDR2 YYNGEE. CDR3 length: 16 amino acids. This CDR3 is CASSPLQGGMNTEAFF. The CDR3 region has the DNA TGTGCCAGCAGCCCCCTCCAGGGAGGGATGAACACTGAAGCTTTCTTT.

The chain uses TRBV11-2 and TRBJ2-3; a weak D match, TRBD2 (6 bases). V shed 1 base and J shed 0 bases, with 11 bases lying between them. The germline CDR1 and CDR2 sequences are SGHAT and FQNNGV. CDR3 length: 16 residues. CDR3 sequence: CASSLGASESTDTQYF. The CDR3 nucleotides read TGTGCCAGCAGCTTAGGGGCTAGCGAGAGCACAGATACGCAGTATTTT.

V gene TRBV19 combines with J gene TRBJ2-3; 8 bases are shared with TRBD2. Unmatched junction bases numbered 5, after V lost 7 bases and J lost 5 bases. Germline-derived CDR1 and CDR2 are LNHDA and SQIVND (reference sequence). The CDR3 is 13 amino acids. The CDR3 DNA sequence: TGTGCCAGTAAAGCGGGAGCCGGAGATACGCAGTATTTT. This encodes CASKAGAGDTQYF.

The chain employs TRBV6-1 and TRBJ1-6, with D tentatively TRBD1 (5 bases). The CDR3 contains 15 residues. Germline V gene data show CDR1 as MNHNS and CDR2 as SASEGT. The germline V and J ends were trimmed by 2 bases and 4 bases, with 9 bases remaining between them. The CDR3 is CASSEQQGYNSPLHF. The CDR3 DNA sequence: TGTGCCAGCAGTGAACAGCAGGGTTATAATTCACCCCTCCACTTT.

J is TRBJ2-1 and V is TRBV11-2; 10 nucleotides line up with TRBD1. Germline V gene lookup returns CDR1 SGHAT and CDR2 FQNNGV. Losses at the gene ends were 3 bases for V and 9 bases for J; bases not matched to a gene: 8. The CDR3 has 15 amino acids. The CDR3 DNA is TGTGCCAGCAGCTTTACCGGGACAGGGGAGGGTGAGCAGTTCTTC. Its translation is CASSFTGTGEGEQFF.

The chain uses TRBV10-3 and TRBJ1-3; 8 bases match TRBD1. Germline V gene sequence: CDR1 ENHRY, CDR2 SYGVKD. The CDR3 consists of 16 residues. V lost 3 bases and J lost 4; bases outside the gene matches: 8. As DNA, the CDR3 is TGTGCCATCAGTGATTATACGACAGGGGAAGGAAACACCATATATTTT. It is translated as CAISDYTTGEGNTIYF.

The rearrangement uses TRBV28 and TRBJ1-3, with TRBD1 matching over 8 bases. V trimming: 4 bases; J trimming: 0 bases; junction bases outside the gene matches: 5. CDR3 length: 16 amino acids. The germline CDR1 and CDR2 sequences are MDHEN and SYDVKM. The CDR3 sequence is CASSSTGGTSGNTIYF. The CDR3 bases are TGTGCCAGCAGTTCTACAGGGGGTACCTCTGGAAACACCATATATTTT.

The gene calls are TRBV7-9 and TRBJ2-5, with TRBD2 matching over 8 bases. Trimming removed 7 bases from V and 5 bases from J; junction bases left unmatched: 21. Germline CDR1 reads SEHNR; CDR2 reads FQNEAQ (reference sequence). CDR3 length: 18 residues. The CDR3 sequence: CASTDSSPGLVFAETQYF. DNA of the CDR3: TGTGCCAGCACCGATTCAAGTCCGGGACTAGTTTTTGCGGAGACCCAGTACTTC.

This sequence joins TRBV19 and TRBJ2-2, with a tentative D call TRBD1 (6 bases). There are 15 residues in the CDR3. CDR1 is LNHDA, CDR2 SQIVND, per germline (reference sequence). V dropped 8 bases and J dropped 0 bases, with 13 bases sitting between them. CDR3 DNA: TGTGCCAGTGCTAGTAGGACAGCGAACACCGGGGAGCTGTTTTTT. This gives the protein CASASRTANTGELFF.

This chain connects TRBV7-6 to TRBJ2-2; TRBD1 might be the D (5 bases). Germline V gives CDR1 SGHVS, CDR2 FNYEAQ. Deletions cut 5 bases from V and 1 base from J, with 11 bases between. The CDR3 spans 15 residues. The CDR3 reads CASSPIQENTGELFF. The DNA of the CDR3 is TGTGCCAGCAGCCCGATACAGGAGAACACCGGGGAGCTGTTTTTT.

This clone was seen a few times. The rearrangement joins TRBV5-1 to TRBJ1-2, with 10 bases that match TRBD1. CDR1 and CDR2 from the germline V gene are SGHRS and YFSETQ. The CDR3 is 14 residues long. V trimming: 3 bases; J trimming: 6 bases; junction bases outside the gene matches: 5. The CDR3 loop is CASSYRQGADGYTF. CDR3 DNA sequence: TGCGCCAGCAGCTATCGACAGGGGGCAGATGGCTACACCTTC. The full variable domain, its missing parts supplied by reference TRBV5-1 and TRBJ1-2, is KAGVTQTPRYLIKTRGQQVTLSCSPISGHRSVSWYQQTPGQGLQFLFEYFSETQRNKGNFPGRFSGRQFSNSRSEMNVSTLELGDSALYLCASSYRQGADGYTFGSGTRLTVV.

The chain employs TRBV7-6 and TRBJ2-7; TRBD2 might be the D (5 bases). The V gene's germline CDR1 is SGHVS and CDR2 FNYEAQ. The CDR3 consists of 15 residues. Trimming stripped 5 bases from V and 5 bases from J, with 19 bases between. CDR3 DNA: TGTGCCAGCAGCCCCGTCCAAGTACGGGGTGACGAGCAGTACTTC. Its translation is CASSPVQVRGDEQYF.

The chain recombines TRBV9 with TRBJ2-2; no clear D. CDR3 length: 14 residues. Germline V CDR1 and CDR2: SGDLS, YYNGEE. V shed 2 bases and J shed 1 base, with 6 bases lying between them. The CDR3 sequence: CASSVAWNTGELFF. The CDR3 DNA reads TGTGCCAGCAGCGTCGCGTGGAACACCGGGGAGCTGTTTTTT. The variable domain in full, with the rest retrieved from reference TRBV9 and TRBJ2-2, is DSGVTQTPKHLITATGQRVTLRCSPRSGDLSVYWYQQSLDQGLQFLIQYYNGEERAKGNILERFSAQQFPDLHSELNLSSLELGDSALYFCASSVAWNTGELFFGEGSRLTVL.

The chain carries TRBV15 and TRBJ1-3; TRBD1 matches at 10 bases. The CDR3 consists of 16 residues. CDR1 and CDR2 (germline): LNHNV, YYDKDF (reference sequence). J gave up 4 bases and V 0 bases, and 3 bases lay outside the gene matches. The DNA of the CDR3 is TGTGCCACCAGCAGAGATTGGACAGGGGGAGGAAACACCATATATTTT. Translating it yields CATSRDWTGGGNTIYF. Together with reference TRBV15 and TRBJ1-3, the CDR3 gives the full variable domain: DAMVIQNPRYQVTQFGKPVTLSCSQTLNHNVMYWYQQKSSQAPKLLFHYYDKDFNNEADTPDNFQSRRPNTSFCFLDIRSPGLGDTAMYLCATSRDWTGGGNTIYFGEGSWLTVV.

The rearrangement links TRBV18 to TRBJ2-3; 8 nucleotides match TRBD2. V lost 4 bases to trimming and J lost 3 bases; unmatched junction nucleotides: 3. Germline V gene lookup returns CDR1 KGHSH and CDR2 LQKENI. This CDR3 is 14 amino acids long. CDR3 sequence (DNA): TGTGCCAGCTCACTCAAGCGGGGGACAGATACGCAGTATTTT. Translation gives CASSLKRGTDTQYF.